This T cell receptor beta chain was retrieved from a study of blood T cell repertoires in COVID-19. Looking at the study overall: Both acute and convalescent COVID-19 samples were obtained from the United States, Italy and Spain.

Participants were aged about 18 to 95 years, lived in 24 US areas, and enrolled virtually. Participant-reported clinical history was the basis for cohort assignment. Among Cohort 3 donors, those recovered had two negative PCRs, clearance, or symptom resolution. Germline V gives CDR1 LNHDA, CDR2 SQIVND (reference sequence). This CDR3 comprises 15 residues. V lost 4 bases and J lost 7; bases outside the gene matches: 8. Profiling relied on immunoSEQ multiplex PCR, and the TCRdb table lists in-frame clones only, not all of them. The sample lists about 270,000 clones; around 86% were seen once. The J gene is TRBJ2-2, the V gene TRBV19; 8 positions match TRBD1. Sequencing was carried out using PBMCs or T cells enriched from blood (not recorded which). This sequence was found in a woman aged 18-29 years who had recovered from COVID-19. The CDR3 DNA follows: TGTGCCAGTAGTACAACAGGGGGACAAGGCGGGGAGCTGTTTTTT. Translation: CASSTTGGQGGELFF.